The 26 T cell receptor beta chains given below trace back to one sample, sequenced in a study of PD-1 blockade in classical Hodgkin lymphoma. Documented time point: cycle 4 day 1 (C4D1), after more than 5 weeks of nivolumab. All patients experienced relapse after autologous stem cell transplantation, and brentuximab vedotin exposure was variable. Measured with immunoSEQ multiplex PCR; TCRdb has only the in-frame clones, and not every one. Here the sample spans 90,000 to 110,000 clones, roughly 87% being singletons. Specimen: peripheral blood mononuclear cells (PBMCs), collected before the fourth cycle of nivolumab. These TCRs come from a human donor with classical Hodgkin lymphoma.

This sequence joins TRBV19 and TRBJ1-1, with D hard to call. CDR3 length equals 14 residues. Between the trimmed V and J ends, which lost 0 bases and 7 bases, there was a span of 12 bases. CDR1 is LNHDA and CDR2 is SQIVND in the germline V gene (reference sequence). In DNA form, the CDR3 reads TGTGCCAGTAGTATAGATCTCGGGCTAGGTGAAGCTTTCTTT. Its translation is CASSIDLGLGEAFF.

This chain joins TRBV2 and TRBJ2-7; no definite D call. V was pared by 8 bases and J by 7 bases, with 9 bases between. Germline-derived CDR1 and CDR2 are SNHLY and FYNNEI. This CDR3 comprises 10 residues. This CDR3 is CASRVREQYF. The CDR3 coding sequence is TGTGCCAGCCGGGTGAGGGAGCAGTACTTC.

This clone has just a few counts. V usage is TRBV6-1 and J usage is TRBJ1-2; 7 bases map to TRBD1. Germline trimming cut 7 bases from V and 1 base from J; bases unmatched to any gene: 3. There are 13 residues in the CDR3. Germline V gene sequence: CDR1 MNHNS, CDR2 SASEGT. CDR3 in DNA: TGTGCCAGCACCGGGACAGTTAACTATGGCTACACCTTC. This codes for CASTGTVNYGYTF.

The rearrangement joins TRBV10-1 to TRBJ2-7; 8 bases are shared with TRBD1. After removal of 5 bases from V and 5 bases from J, the junction contained 5 bases not matched to a gene. The CDR3 sequence is 13 residues long. CDR1 and CDR2 from the germline V gene are WNHNN and SYGVQD (reference sequence). The CDR3 sequence: CASSLLQGDEQYF. CDR3 DNA sequence: TGCGCCAGCAGTCTTCTACAGGGGGACGAGCAGTACTTC.

This sequence joins TRBV2 and TRBJ2-7; 7 nucleotides match TRBD1. CDR3 length: 13 residues. V shed 6 bases, J shed 5 bases, and the junction held 7 bases outside the gene matches. CDR1 and CDR2 (germline): SNHLY, FYNNEI. Here the CDR3 DNA reads TGTGCCAGCAGCGCCGACAGGGACCACGAGCAGTACTTC. This gives the protein CASSADRDHEQYF.

J is TRBJ2-1 and V is TRBV30; 9 nucleotides line up with TRBD1. The ends lost 0 bases at V and 5 bases at J; junction bases unmatched: 5. Germline CDR1 is GTSNPN and CDR2 is SVGIG (reference sequence). The CDR3 runs 15 residues. CDR3 region: CAWSVGTGRNNEQFF. CDR3 nucleotides: TGTGCCTGGAGTGTAGGGACAGGGAGGAACAATGAGCAGTTCTTC.

The chain combines TRBV15 with TRBJ2-5; 7 bases map to TRBD2. Germline V gene data show CDR1 as LNHNV and CDR2 as YYDKDF (reference sequence). The V gene end was trimmed by 3 bases and the J gene end by 10 bases; junction bases not matched to a gene: 11. The CDR3 extends over 14 amino acids. The CDR3 sequence: CATSRAREGGGQYF. The CDR3 coding sequence is TGTGCCACCAGCAGGGCGAGGGAAGGCGGGGGCCAGTACTTC.

V gene TRBV2 combines with J gene TRBJ2-5; 8 positions match TRBD2. The CDR3 has 16 residues. CDR1 and CDR2 from the germline V gene are SNHLY and FYNNEI. J gave up 5 bases and V 11 bases, and 19 bases lay outside the gene matches. The CDR3 nucleotides read TGTGCCGCGGGAGGCCCGCGGGTATTGGGGATGGAGACCCAGTACTTC. It specifies CAAGGPRVLGMETQYF.

The chain couples TRBV14 to TRBJ2-1; D remains ambiguous. There are 16 residues in the CDR3. The V gene lost 1 base and the J gene lost 0 bases, with 10 bases spanning the gap. From germline, CDR1 is SGHDN and CDR2 FVKESK. The CDR3 DNA reads TGTGCCAGCAGCCAAGGGGCTAAGAGCTCCTACAATGAGCAGTTCTTC. Amino acids: CASSQGAKSSYNEQFF.

V gene TRBV6-1 combines with J gene TRBJ1-4; D is possibly TRBD1 (5 bases). The germline V and J ends were trimmed by 2 bases and 7 bases, with 11 bases remaining between them. Germline CDR1 reads MNHNS; CDR2 reads SASEGT. The CDR3 is 14 amino acids. The chain's CDR3 is CASSERGLIEKLFF. The DNA for the CDR3 is TGTGCCAGCAGTGAACGGGGCCTCATTGAAAAACTGTTTTTT.

This rearrangement joins TRBV10-2 to TRBJ2-3; 14 bases align to TRBD2. This CDR3 spans 20 amino acids. With V trimmed by 2 bases and J by 5 bases, 15 bases remained unmatched. CDR1 is WSHSY, CDR2 SAAADI, per germline. DNA for the CDR3: TGCGCCAGCAGTGAGCGGGGGGGACTAGCGGGAGCGTCAATTCTAGATACGCAGTATTTT. It specifies CASSERGGLAGASILDTQYF.

The chain has TRBV30 and TRBJ1-1; 11 nucleotides align to TRBD1. Unmatched junction bases numbered 10, after V lost 3 bases and J lost 4 bases. The CDR3 totals 16 residues. Per the germline V gene, CDR1 is GTSNPN and CDR2 is SVGIG (reference sequence). The CDR3 spells CAWRDGDRGFGTEAFF. CDR3 nucleotides: TGTGCCTGGAGAGATGGGGACAGGGGGTTCGGCACTGAAGCTTTCTTT. Using reference TRBV30 and TRBJ1-1 for the parts outside the CDR3, the full variable domain is SQTIHQWPATLVQPVGSPLSLECTVEGTSNPNLYWYRQAAGRGLQLLFYSVGIGQISSEVPQNLSASRPQDRQFILSSKKLLLSDSGFYLCAWRDGDRGFGTEAFFGQGTRLTVV.

The V gene is TRBV2, the J gene TRBJ2-1, with TRBD2 matching over 11 bases. V shed 2 bases, J shed 8 bases, and the junction held 5 bases outside the gene matches. The CDR3 totals 15 residues. CDR1 is SNHLY and CDR2 is FYNNEI in the germline V gene. The CDR3 reads CASSERTSGRHEQFF. For the CDR3, the DNA is TGTGCCAGCAGTGAACGGACTAGCGGGCGCCATGAGCAGTTCTTC.

In its sample, this clone was seen a few times. The chain joins TRBV4-2 to TRBJ1-1; weak D call: TRBD1 (5 bases). This CDR3 has 16 amino acids. The V gene's germline CDR1 is LGHNA and CDR2 YNFKEQ. V was cut by 3 bases and J by 1 base, with 15 bases left in between. CDR3 sequence reads: CASSHLGMGPNTEAFF. CDR3 coding DNA: TGTGCCAGCAGCCATCTTGGTATGGGGCCGAACACTGAAGCTTTCTTT.

The gene calls are TRBV27 and TRBJ2-1; 8 bases fit TRBD1. This CDR3 region has 15 residues. Germline assignment: CDR1 MNHEY and CDR2 SMNVEV (reference sequence). The J segment lost 1 base and the V segment lost 6 bases, leaving 5 bases of the junction unmatched. The CDR3 loop is CASSPYRGSYNEQFF. CDR3 coding DNA: TGTGCCAGCAGCCCCTACAGGGGGTCCTACAATGAGCAGTTCTTC.

In DNA form, the CDR3 reads TGCGCCAGCAGCCGCGGACAGCCTAGCACAGATACGCAGTATTTT. Protein: CASSRGQPSTDTQYF. The rearrangement uses TRBV4-3 and TRBJ2-3; a weak D match, TRBD1 (6 bases). Germline CDR1 reads LGHNA; CDR2 reads YSLEER. CDR3 length: 15 amino acids. The ends were cut back, 4 bases at V and 0 bases at J, with 11 bases in the middle.

V is TRBV11-2 and J is TRBJ2-1; 7 nucleotides agree with TRBD1. Per the germline V gene, CDR1 is SGHAT and CDR2 is FQNNGV. V shed 0 bases and J 9 bases; nucleotides not matched to a gene: 8. CDR3 length equals 15 residues. The CDR3 reads CASSLDRVGGGEQFF. In nucleotides, the CDR3 is TGTGCCAGCAGCTTAGATCGGGTAGGGGGCGGTGAGCAGTTCTTC.

This chain uses TRBV6-4 with TRBJ2-2, with D possibly being TRBD1 (5 bases). Trimming took off 5 bases at V and 5 bases at J, with 12 bases between the two ends. CDR1 and CDR2 (germline): MRHNA, SNTAGT. The CDR3 is made up of 14 amino acids. In DNA form, the CDR3 reads TGTGCCAGCAGTAACACAGGTTCGACCGGGGAGCTGTTTTTT. Residues: CASSNTGSTGELFF.

The gene calls are TRBV5-1 and TRBJ2-7; 7 bases fit TRBD2. The CDR3 spans 14 residues. The trim removed 4 bases at V and 2 bases at J, leaving 6 bases unmatched. Looked up from germline, CDR1 is SGHRS and CDR2 is YFSETQ. CDR3 nucleotide sequence: TGCGCCAGCAGCCCCGCGGGGAGGGCCTACGAGCAGTACTTC. Translation gives CASSPAGRAYEQYF.

In its sample, this clone was seen once. V and J are TRBV5-4 and TRBJ2-7; D may match TRBD1 or TRBD2 (5 bases each). Germline loops: CDR1 SGHNT, CDR2 YYREEE (reference sequence). V shed 4 bases and J shed 7 bases, with 18 bases lying between them. The CDR3 sequence is 14 residues long. CDR3 amino acids: CASSPDTGSGEQYF. Here the CDR3 DNA reads TGTGCCAGCAGCCCGGACACGGGCTCGGGGGAGCAGTACTTC.

This sequence joins TRBV10-2 and TRBJ1-1; 7 nucleotides match TRBD1. V was clipped by 6 bases and J by 3 bases; unmatched bases: 4. CDR3 length: 13 amino acids. Germline CDR1 and CDR2: WSHSY and SAAADI. The CDR3 region is CASRGQRDTEAFF. CDR3 bases: TGCGCCAGCAGGGGACAGAGGGACACTGAAGCTTTCTTT.

This clone was seen only a few times. The chain links TRBV19 to TRBJ1-1, with a possible D match to TRBD1 (5 bases). The V gene lost 5 bases and the J gene lost 4 bases, with 11 bases spanning the gap. The CDR3 totals 13 residues. Germline CDR1 and CDR2: LNHDA and SQIVND (reference sequence). In nucleotides, the CDR3 is TGTGCCAGTAGTTCAGGGTACGGCACTGAAGCTTTCTTT. Encoded protein: CASSSGYGTEAFF.

This chain links TRBV2 with TRBJ2-2, with D unclear. There are 14 residues in the CDR3. Trimming pared 0 bases from V and 6 bases from J, leaving 8 bases between. Germline CDR1 is SNHLY and CDR2 is FYNNEI. DNA for the CDR3: TGTGCCAGCAGTGAAGCGATGGTTCCCGGGGAGCTGTTTTTT. Protein: CASSEAMVPGELFF.

The chain is built from TRBV18 and TRBJ2-3, with 8 bases identical to TRBD2. CDR3 length equals 16 residues. Germline values: CDR1 KGHSH, CDR2 LQKENI. V was clipped by 3 bases and J by 3 bases; unmatched bases: 8. CDR3 amino acids: CASSPQHGGGTDTQYF. CDR3 nucleotide sequence: TGTGCCAGCTCACCGCAGCACGGGGGGGGTACAGATACGCAGTATTTT.

This chain connects TRBV18 to TRBJ1-5, with 7 bases aligning to TRBD1. The V gene end was trimmed by 5 bases and the J gene end by 7 bases; junction bases not matched to a gene: 8. The germline V gene has CDR1 KGHSH and CDR2 LQKENI. This CDR3 has 14 residues. CDR3 coding DNA: TGTGCCAGCTCATCAGACAGGGAATACCAGCCCCAGCATTTT. As protein: CASSSDREYQPQHF.

This clone has just one count. The chain employs TRBV5-1 and TRBJ2-7, with TRBD2 matching over 14 bases. V shed 4 bases, J shed 4 bases, and the junction held 16 bases outside the gene matches. The V gene's germline CDR1 is SGHRS and CDR2 YFSETQ. The CDR3 spans 19 residues. CDR3 nucleotide sequence: TGCGCCAGCAGCAAAAGACTAGCGGGAGGGCCCAAAGAAGCATACGAGCAGTACTTC. This gives the protein CASSKRLAGGPKEAYEQYF.